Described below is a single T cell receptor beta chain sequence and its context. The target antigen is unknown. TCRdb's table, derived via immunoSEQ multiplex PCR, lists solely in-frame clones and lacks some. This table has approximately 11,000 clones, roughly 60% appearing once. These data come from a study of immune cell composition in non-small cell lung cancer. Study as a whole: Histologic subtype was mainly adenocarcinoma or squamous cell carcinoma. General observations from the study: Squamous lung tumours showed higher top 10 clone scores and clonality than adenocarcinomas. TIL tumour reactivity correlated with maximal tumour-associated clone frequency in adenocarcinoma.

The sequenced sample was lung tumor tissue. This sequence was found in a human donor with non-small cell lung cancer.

Written as DNA, the CDR3 is TGTGCCAGCAGGCTCGAGGGCGGCTACACCTTC. It specifies CASRLEGGYTF. V is TRBV6-1 and J is TRBJ1-2; D remains unclear. CDR1 and CDR2 (germline): MNHNS, SASEGT. V lost 6 bases and J lost 8, with 10 bases in between. CDR3 length: 11 amino acids.